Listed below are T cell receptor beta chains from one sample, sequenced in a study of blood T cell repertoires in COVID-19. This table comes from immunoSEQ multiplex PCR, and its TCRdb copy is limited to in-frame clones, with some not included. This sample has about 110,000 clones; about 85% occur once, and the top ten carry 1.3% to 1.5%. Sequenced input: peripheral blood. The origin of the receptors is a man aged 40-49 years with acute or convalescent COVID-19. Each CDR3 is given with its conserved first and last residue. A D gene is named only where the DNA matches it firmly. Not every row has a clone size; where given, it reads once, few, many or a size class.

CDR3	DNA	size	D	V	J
CTSSSGLADNRSSYEQYF	TGCACCAGCAGCTCTGGACTAGCGGACAACCGGAGTTCCTACGAGCAGTACTTC	-	-	TRBV1	TRBJ2-7
CASSIDGQVSYNEQFF	TGTGCCAGTAGTATAGATGGGCAGGTGTCCTACAATGAGCAGTTCTTC	-	-	TRBV19	TRBJ2-1
CASSLDRMNTEAFF	TGTGCCAGCAGTCTCGACAGGATGAACACTGAAGCTTTCTTT	-	-	TRBV2	TRBJ1-1
CASGENSGNTIYF	TGCGCCAGCGGGGAGAACTCTGGAAACACCATATATTTT	-	-	TRBV5-1	TRBJ1-3
CASNGDAYEQYF	TGTGCCAGCAACGGGGATGCCTACGAGCAGTACTTC	-	-	TRBV6-5	TRBJ2-7
CASSEGGAIYEQYF	TGCGCCAGCAGTGAGGGGGGCGCGATCTACGAGCAGTACTTC	-	-	TRBV10-2	TRBJ2-7
CASSDRQRNSPLHF	TGTGCCAGCAGCGACCGACAGAGGAATTCACCCCTCCACTTT	-	-	TRBV9	TRBJ1-6
CASSQSTSGRLNEQFF	TGCGCCAGCAGCCAATCGACTAGCGGGAGACTCAATGAGCAGTTCTTC	once	TRBD2	TRBV4-1	TRBJ2-1
CSASRSAEAFF	TGCAGTGCTTCCAGAAGTGCTGAAGCTTTCTTT	-	-	TRBV20-1	TRBJ1-1
CASSRTVYGYTF	TGTGCCAGCAGCCGGACAGTTTATGGCTACACCTTC	-	-	TRBV6-5	TRBJ1-2